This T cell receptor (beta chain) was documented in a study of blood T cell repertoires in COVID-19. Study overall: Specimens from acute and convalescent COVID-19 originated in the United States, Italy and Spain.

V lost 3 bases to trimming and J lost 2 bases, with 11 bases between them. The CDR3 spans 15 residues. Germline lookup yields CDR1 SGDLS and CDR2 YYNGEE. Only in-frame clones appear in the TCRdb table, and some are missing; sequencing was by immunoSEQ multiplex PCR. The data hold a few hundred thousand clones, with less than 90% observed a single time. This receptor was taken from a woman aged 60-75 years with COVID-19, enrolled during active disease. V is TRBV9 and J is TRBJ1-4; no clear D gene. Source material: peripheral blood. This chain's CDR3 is CASSEVGATNEKLFF. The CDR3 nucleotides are TGTGCCAGCAGCGAGGTGGGCGCGACTAATGAAAAACTGTTTTTT.